The present T cell receptor (beta chain) was sequenced within a study of blood T cell repertoires in COVID-19. Overall study: Sample material is recorded as cDNA or gDNA derived from T cells, B-cell-depleted T cells, or PBMCs.

Germline V gene sequence: CDR1 MNHEY, CDR2 SVGAGI. With 4 bases clipped from V and 8 bases from J, the junction kept 7 bases outside the gene matches. The CDR3 consists of 14 residues. Measured with immunoSEQ multiplex PCR; TCRdb has only the in-frame clones, and not every one. The sample consists of roughly 95,000 clones, about four fifths of them appearing once. The TCR originated in a human donor in a cohort sampled during active COVID-19. The V call is TRBV6-5, the J call TRBJ1-1; TRBD1 matches 10 bases. Sequencing input: peripheral blood. The CDR3 sequence is CASSWDRGGGEAFF. As DNA, the CDR3 is TGTGCCAGCAGTTGGGACAGGGGCGGAGGGGAAGCTTTCTTT.